The entry below describes one T cell receptor (beta chain). Its antigen is not yet known. Within one base of it there is no much larger clone, and no base qualities were kept. The trial excluded patients who had a history of autoimmune disease or were on systemic immunosuppression. Peripheral blood for TCR sequencing was collected from all dose cohorts at baseline, on cycle 4 day 1, and on cycle 7 day 1. The samples were drawn from a first-in-human, open-label, multicenter phase I dose-escalation trial of ivuxolimab. Adults with locally advanced or metastatic melanoma, renal cell carcinoma, hepatocellular carcinoma or head and neck squamous cell carcinoma were enrolled in the trial. Before TCR sequencing, CD4+ and CD8+ T cells were separately sorted from peripheral blood. CDR1 is given as MDHEN and CDR2 as SYDVKM, both from the germline V gene. Unmatched junction bases come to 4, with V trimmed by 6 bases and J by 0 bases. CDR3 length: 15 amino acids, cysteine to phenylalanine. Only CDR3 DNA is held: 45 bases, read in frame from base 1.

The sample comes from a study of OX40 agonist ivuxolimab in advanced cancers. As for the study more broadly: Ivuxolimab was an agonistic, fully human IgG2 monoclonal antibody directed against OX40 (CD134), a costimulatory receptor. The purpose of peripheral TCRbeta sequencing was to test whether ivuxolimab changed TCR sequence diversity and led to clonal T-cell expansion. Prior anti-PD-1, anti-PD-L1 or anti-CTLA-4 therapy was permitted, and 30% to 50% of dose-escalation patients had received checkpoint inhibitors. Three dose-escalation patients achieved partial responses, one with hepatocellular carcinoma and two with cutaneous melanoma. Among the roughly 50 dose-escalation patients, some 20 had hepatocellular carcinoma, roughly 15 melanoma, 9 renal cell carcinoma and 9 head and neck cancer. The monotherapy dose-escalation portion (N ≈ 52 patients) of the phase I ivuxolimab trial is reported in the paper. Intravenous ivuxolimab was administered to patients every 2 weeks at six dose levels: 0.01, 0.1, 0.3, 1.5, 3 and 10 mg/kg. In the dose-escalation cohort, 82.7% of patients were male, and the mean age was approximately 55 years, with a range of 23 to 79.

Paper-wide results and their limitations: Low levels of normalized T-cell clonal expansion were also seen in some patients who did not respond. In partial responders in the 0.1-3.0 mg/kg groups, normalized peripheral clonal expansion was found to be among the lowest, especially among CD8+ T cells. At doses of 0.1 to 3.0 mg/kg, clonal expansion of both CD4+ and CD8+ T cells in blood was seen between baseline and week 6. The antigen specificity of the clonally expanded peripheral T cells was not determined. After ivuxolimab, more expanded clones were found on average in CD8+ T cells than in CD4+ T cells.

Genomic DNA was extracted from sorted cells for sequencing of the TCRbeta CDR3 region. TCRbeta CDR3 regions were sequenced using the immunoSEQ Assay. Not all clones reach the TCRdb copy of this immuneACCESS table, which keeps in-frame sequences only. Checked studies attribute under half of the gap to unresolved V genes and leave the rest unexplained. Within this sample are about 58,000 clones, with less than 85% of them counted one time only. The top ten clones comprise around 3.3% of the sample. Source: CD4+ or CD8+ T cells sorted from blood, taken in a trial of the OX40 agonist ivuxolimab. The sequence links TRBV28 to TRBJ2-2; TRBD1 lines up with 7 middle nucleotides. This clonotype originated in an adult with an advanced solid tumor such as melanoma, head and neck, liver or kidney cancer. The CDR3 loop reads CASRATGTNTGELFF. At the DNA level, the sequence is TGTGCCAGCAGGGCGACAGGGACGAACACCGGGGAGCTGTTTTTT.